The next 15 T cell receptor beta chains were all read from a single sample in a study of blood T cell repertoires in COVID-19 (dated by TCRdb to about 2020). To prepare the library, the immunoSEQ multiplex PCR assay was applied. In TCRdb, the immuneACCESS table is reduced to in-frame sequences with V and J assigned. These tables do not hold every clone; where another copy was compared, an unresolved V gene accounts for under half, and the others remain unexplained. In this sample the table shows 170,000 or so clones, roughly 84% of which occur a single time. Together, the top ten hold less than 3.5% of the sample. The material sequenced was peripheral blood. The receptors were gathered from a woman aged 60-75 years with acute or convalescent COVID-19.

The chain's CDR3 is CASSNRGENIQYF. As DNA, the CDR3 is TGTGCCAGCAGTAACAGGGGGGAAAACATTCAGTACTTC. J is TRBJ2-4 and V is TRBV12-3 or TRBV12-4, with TRBD1 matching 8 bases. V gave up 5 bases and J gave up 5 bases; unmatched junction bases: 2. This CDR3 contains 13 residues.

V usage is TRBV18 and J usage is TRBJ1-1, with 8 positions matching TRBD1. V shed 0 bases and J 7 bases; nucleotides not matched to a gene: 7. The CDR3 loop spans 15 amino acids. The germline V gene encodes CDR1 KGHSH and CDR2 LQKENI. Here the CDR3 DNA reads TGTGCCAGCTCACCACCGGACAGGGCAGGCGTTGAAGCTTTCTTT. It codes for CASSPPDRAGVEAFF.

The V and J genes are TRBV4-1 and TRBJ1-6; possible D gene TRBD1, 5 bases. The CDR3 is 17 amino acids. Germline V CDR1 and CDR2: MGHRA, YSYEKL. V lost 0 bases, J lost 5 bases, and 14 bases lay in between. Here the CDR3 reads CASSQDFLGLHNSPLHF. The CDR3 nucleotides are TGCGCCAGCAGCCAAGATTTTTTGGGACTACATAATTCACCCCTCCACTTT.

V and J are TRBV28 and TRBJ1-4, with 10 bases aligning to TRBD1. This CDR3 contains 21 residues. V gave up 4 bases and J gave up 0 bases; unmatched junction bases: 17. The germline gives CDR1 MDHEN, CDR2 SYDVKM. The CDR3 nucleotides are TGTGCCAGCAGTTCCCCAAAGGACCGGGACAGGGGTGTTCCAACTAATGAAAAACTGTTTTTT. This gives the protein CASSSPKDRDRGVPTNEKLFF.

The chain links TRBV5-8 to TRBJ1-4; 9 nucleotides line up with TRBD1. The germline CDR1 and CDR2 sequences are SGHTS and YDEGEE. With 5 bases clipped from V and 6 bases from J, the junction kept 8 bases outside the gene matches. This CDR3 is 15 amino acids long. The CDR3 DNA reads TGTGCCAGCAGTCCGGGACAGGGAGAGTATGAAAAACTGTTTTTT. This gives the protein CASSPGQGEYEKLFF.

This chain uses TRBV12-3 or TRBV12-4 with TRBJ1-5; no definite D call. Trimming cost V 5 bases and J 7 bases, with 12 bases left between them. There are 13 residues in the CDR3. The CDR3: CASSPGEWQPQHF. The CDR3 DNA reads TGTGCCAGCAGTCCCGGGGAATGGCAGCCCCAGCATTTT.

This clone was seen a single time. The gene calls are TRBV7-2 and TRBJ2-7; maybe TRBD1 (5 bases). The CDR3 totals 14 residues. The germline V and J ends were trimmed by 3 bases and 0 bases, with 9 bases remaining between them. Germline assignment: CDR1 SGHTA and CDR2 FQGNSA. CDR3: CASSFDRSSYEQYF. CDR3 nucleotides: TGTGCCAGCAGCTTTGACAGAAGCTCCTACGAGCAGTACTTC.

V gene TRBV5-6 combines with J gene TRBJ1-2; D remains ambiguous. Germline V lookup: CDR1 SGHDT, CDR2 YYEEEE. V gave up 1 base and J gave up 4 bases, with 14 bases separating them. This CDR3 has 15 amino acids. This CDR3 is CASSLRAIPLYGYTF. The CDR3 nucleotides read TGTGCCAGCAGCTTGAGAGCCATCCCCCTCTATGGCTACACCTTC.

The J gene is TRBJ2-2, the V gene TRBV3-1 (or the pseudogene TRBV3-2); no reliable D call. CDR1 and CDR2 (germline): LGHDT, YNNKEL (reference sequence). This CDR3 is 14 amino acids long. The V and J ends lost 1 base and 0 bases respectively, with 3 bases between them. CDR3 protein: CASSQATNTGELFF. The CDR3 region has the DNA TGTGCCAGCAGCCAAGCTACGAACACCGGGGAGCTGTTTTTT.

This clone showed up just a few times. The chain carries TRBV4-1 and TRBJ2-7; TRBD1 agrees at 9 bases. V gave up 1 base and J gave up 5 bases; unmatched junction bases: 6. The CDR3 length is 15 residues. Per the germline V gene, CDR1 is MGHRA and CDR2 is YSYEKL. CDR3 nucleotide sequence: TGCGCCAGCAGCCAAGCGCCGGGACAGGGAAACGAGCAGTACTTC. Translation gives CASSQAPGQGNEQYF.

The rearrangement uses TRBV24-1 and TRBJ2-3; 7 bases map to TRBD1. Trimming removed 7 bases from V and 3 bases from J; junction bases left unmatched: 6. Germline lookup yields CDR1 KGHDR and CDR2 SFDVKD. The CDR3 is made up of 14 amino acids. The CDR3 loop is CATSGKQGTDTQYF. CDR3 in DNA: TGTGCCACCAGCGGAAAACAGGGGACAGATACGCAGTATTTT.

The chain links TRBV6-2 or TRBV6-3 to TRBJ1-2; the D is unclear. The germline gives CDR1 MNHEY, CDR2 SVGEGT. The V gene lost 5 bases and the J gene lost 8 bases, with 9 bases spanning the gap. The CDR3 sequence is 11 residues long. This CDR3 reads CASSDTHGYTF. CDR3 bases: TGTGCCAGCAGTGACACCCACGGCTACACCTTC.

The chain is built from TRBV5-4 and TRBJ2-7; 7 bases agree with TRBD1. The CDR3 is 14 residues long. Germline V lookup: CDR1 SGHNT, CDR2 YYREEE (reference sequence). V gave up 4 bases and J gave up 6 bases; unmatched junction bases: 10. The CDR3 DNA follows: TGTGCCAGCAGCAGAACCGGGACAGACGGCGAGCAGTACTTC. Translating it yields CASSRTGTDGEQYF.

This clone was seen a single time. The genes are TRBV9 and TRBJ2-1; no clear D gene. The germline V and J ends were trimmed by 0 bases and 10 bases, with 14 bases remaining between them. Germline assignment: CDR1 SGDLS and CDR2 YYNGEE. The CDR3 has 14 amino acids. The chain's CDR3 is CASSVVQAAAEQFF. The CDR3, as DNA: TGTGCCAGCAGCGTAGTGCAAGCTGCTGCAGAGCAGTTCTTC.

The J gene is TRBJ2-6, the V gene TRBV4-3; no definite D call. This CDR3 comprises 18 residues. Trimming removed 2 bases at V and 0 bases at J, with 14 bases between. The germline V gene has CDR1 LGHNA and CDR2 YSLEER. As DNA, the CDR3 is TGCGCCAGCAGCCAATATGACATGATGGACTCTGGGGCCAACGTCCTGACTTTC. It encodes CASSQYDMMDSGANVLTF.